Presented here are 29 T cell receptor beta chains from one specimen sequenced in a study of blood T cell repertoires in COVID-19. The protocol was immunoSEQ multiplex PCR, while the TCRdb copy is restricted to in-frame clones and leaves out a portion. This repertoire shows about 200,000 clones, about three quarters found once; its top ten account for 5.5%. Sequenced input: peripheral blood. The receptors shown here come from a woman in her 70s with acute or convalescent COVID-19.

The chain joins TRBV5-6 to TRBJ1-4, with D uncertain. This CDR3 is built from 16 residues. CDR1 SGHDT and CDR2 YYEEEE come from the germline V gene. V was shortened by 2 bases and J by 0 bases, with 11 bases between the two germline ends. CDR3 sequence (DNA): TGTGCCAGCAGCTTCACGGGTGATTCAACTAATGAAAAACTGTTTTTT. Translation: CASSFTGDSTNEKLFF.

The rearrangement links TRBV28 to TRBJ2-5; 7 bases align to TRBD1. Trimming took 6 bases from V and 2 from J; bases not matched to a gene: 12. The length of the CDR3 is 16 residues. The V gene's germline CDR1 is MDHEN and CDR2 SYDVKM. The CDR3 reads CASSPPLPGQQETQYF. For the CDR3, the DNA is TGTGCCAGCAGCCCCCCCTTACCGGGACAGCAAGAGACCCAGTACTTC.

This clone has only one observation. The chain joins TRBV19 to TRBJ1-1, with no clear D. CDR3 length equals 11 residues. The V end lost 3 bases, the J end lost 7 bases, and 6 bases lay between the germline ends. Germline V lookup: CDR1 LNHDA, CDR2 SQIVND (reference sequence). The CDR3 nucleotides are TGTGCCAGTAGTATCGTCGGTGAAGCTTTCTTT. The encoded protein is CASSIVGEAFF.

This clone was detected only once. The chain employs TRBV24-1 and TRBJ2-5; 12 bases line up with TRBD1. This CDR3 is built from 15 residues. The germline V gene encodes CDR1 KGHDR and CDR2 SFDVKD. The junction had 3 bases not matched to a gene; V was cut back by 3 bases and J by 5 bases. DNA of the CDR3: TGTGCCACCAGTGATGGGGACAGGGGGCGGGAGACCCAGTACTTC. This codes for CATSDGDRGRETQYF.

The genes are TRBV20-1 and TRBJ1-2; no definite D call. V was trimmed by 2 bases and J by 8 bases, leaving 9 bases between them. CDR1 is DFQATT, CDR2 SNEGSKA, per germline (reference sequence). The CDR3 covers 11 residues. Here the CDR3 reads CSARREVGYTF. The CDR3 region has the DNA TGCAGTGCTAGACGAGAAGTGGGCTACACCTTC.

In this sample, this clone turned up once. The V call is TRBV18, the J call TRBJ1-2; D remains ambiguous. This CDR3 has 15 amino acids. V lost 2 bases and J lost 0, with 10 bases in between. Germline CDR1 reads KGHSH; CDR2 reads LQKENI. The CDR3 nucleotides read TGTGCCAGCTCACCATCCCCACAAGCTAACTATGGCTACACCTTC. Translating it yields CASSPSPQANYGYTF.

The chain recombines TRBV18 with TRBJ1-2; TRBD1 matches 9 bases. The CDR3 covers 14 residues. Germline CDR1 reads KGHSH; CDR2 reads LQKENI. Trimming took 6 bases from V and 8 from J; bases not matched to a gene: 10. CDR3 in amino acids: CASSPPGTGYGYTF. CDR3 coding DNA: TGTGCCAGCTCCCCTCCCGGGACAGGGTACGGCTACACCTTC.

The V gene is TRBV3-1 (or the pseudogene TRBV3-2), the J gene TRBJ1-5; tentatively, D is TRBD1 (6 bases). Germline loops: CDR1 LGHDT, CDR2 YNNKEL (reference sequence). This CDR3 is 14 amino acids long. The germline V and J ends were trimmed by 4 bases and 3 bases, with 10 bases remaining between them. In nucleotides, the CDR3 is TGTGCCAGCAGCCCGTTGGGACACAATCAGCCCCAGCATTTT. This translates into CASSPLGHNQPQHF.

This clone was counted a single time. The CDR3 sequence is CASSHVQNSGNTIYF. CDR3 nucleotides: TGTGCCAGCAGCCATGTACAGAACTCTGGAAACACCATATATTTT. V is TRBV3-1 (or the pseudogene TRBV3-2) and J is TRBJ1-3; D unclear. V was trimmed by 3 bases and J by 0 bases, leaving 9 bases between them. Germline loops: CDR1 LGHDT, CDR2 YNNKEL (reference sequence). The CDR3 runs to 15 residues.

The rearrangement links TRBV10-1 to TRBJ2-7, with TRBD1 as a possible D gene (5 bases). V lost 2 bases to trimming and J lost 2 bases, with 10 bases between them. CDR3 size: 14 residues. CDR1 and CDR2 from the germline V gene are WNHNN and SYGVQD (reference sequence). The CDR3 sequence: CASSEGQGPYEQYF. The CDR3, as DNA: TGCGCCAGCAGTGAGGGCCAGGGCCCCTACGAGCAGTACTTC.

This chain connects TRBV5-1 to TRBJ1-3; D is perhaps TRBD1 (5 bases). Germline assignment: CDR1 SGHRS and CDR2 YFSETQ. V gave up 4 bases and J gave up 1 base, with 9 bases separating them. This CDR3 comprises 14 residues. CDR3 loop: CASSEQGSGNTIYF. The CDR3 DNA reads as TGCGCCAGCAGCGAGCAGGGTTCTGGAAACACCATATATTTT.

This chain uses TRBV5-5 with TRBJ2-7, with 13 bases matching TRBD2. The CDR3 has 20 residues. J lost 5 bases, V lost 0 bases, and 17 bases had no gene match. From germline, CDR1 is SGHKS and CDR2 YYEKEE (reference sequence). CDR3 in amino acids: CASSLDRTSGRKSVRNEQYF. The CDR3 DNA follows: TGTGCCAGCAGCTTGGACCGGACTAGCGGGAGAAAGTCAGTGAGGAACGAGCAGTACTTC.

This clone was seen once. The CDR3 here is CATGRLAEETQYF. Written as DNA, the CDR3 is TGTGCCACGGGGAGACTAGCGGAAGAGACCCAGTACTTC. V usage is TRBV6-5 and J usage is TRBJ2-5; 9 bases fit TRBD2. Germline-derived CDR1 and CDR2 are MNHEY and SVGAGI. With 10 bases clipped from V and 3 bases from J, the junction kept 6 bases outside the gene matches. This CDR3 has 13 residues.

J is TRBJ2-3 and V is TRBV30, with 8 bases aligning to TRBD2. CDR3 size: 15 residues. Unmatched junction bases numbered 8, after V lost 0 bases and J lost 6 bases. The germline V gene encodes CDR1 GTSNPN and CDR2 SVGIG (reference sequence). The CDR3 DNA reads as TGTGCCTGGAGTGTACTATCGGGAGGGACGGATACGCAGTATTTT. It encodes CAWSVLSGGTDTQYF. The entire variable domain, with the rest obtained from reference TRBV30 and TRBJ2-3, is as follows: SQTIHQWPATLVQPVGSPLSLECTVEGTSNPNLYWYRQAAGRGLQLLFYSVGIGQISSEVPQNLSASRPQDRQFILSSKKLLLSDSGFYLCAWSVLSGGTDTQYFGPGTRLTVL.

The chain combines TRBV27 with TRBJ1-6, with 7 bases fitting TRBD1. V was clipped by 2 bases and J by 9 bases; unmatched bases: 4. Per the germline V gene, CDR1 is MNHEY and CDR2 is SMNVEV (reference sequence). This CDR3 has 14 amino acids. The CDR3 loop is CASSLRGGASPLHF. The DNA of the CDR3 is TGTGCCAGCAGTTTACGAGGGGGCGCTTCACCCCTCCACTTT.

The chain uses TRBV19 and TRBJ2-7, with 11 positions matching TRBD1. CDR1 and CDR2 (germline): LNHDA, SQIVND (reference sequence). The CDR3 sequence is 15 residues long. The J segment lost 6 bases and the V segment lost 3 bases, leaving 7 bases of the junction unmatched. The CDR3 nucleotides read TGTGCCAGTAGTATGGGACAGGGGGTTTTGGGCGAGCAGTACTTC. It codes for CASSMGQGVLGEQYF.

V and J are TRBV4-2 and TRBJ2-4, with D maybe TRBD1 (6 bases). V dropped 1 base and J dropped 10 bases, with 11 bases sitting between them. Germline CDR1 and CDR2: LGHNA and YNFKEQ. The CDR3 covers 13 residues. The CDR3 coding sequence is TGTGCCAGCAGCCAAGTAACAACAGGGATTCAGTACTTC. Protein: CASSQVTTGIQYF.

The rearrangement joins TRBV12-1 to TRBJ2-7; the table gives TRBD2 as D, unverified against the DNA. TRBV12-1 is noted as a pseudogene. The CDR3 is 16 amino acids. The CDR3 nucleotides read TGTGCCAGCAGTCGTCTTAGCGGGCCCGCCTCCTACGAGCAGTACTTC. Its protein is CASSRLSGPASYEQYF.

The V and J genes are TRBV4-1 and TRBJ2-1; the D is unclear. V shed 1 base and J shed 7 bases, with 8 bases lying between them. The length of the CDR3 is 13 residues. Germline V gene sequence: CDR1 MGHRA, CDR2 YSYEKL. The CDR3 loop is CASSQVPFNEQFF. The CDR3, as DNA: TGCGCCAGCAGCCAAGTCCCTTTTAATGAGCAGTTCTTC.

This clone was seen ten or more times. This chain joins TRBV7-9 and TRBJ2-3; the D gene is possibly TRBD1 (6 bases). V was cut by 1 base and J by 1 base, with 6 bases left in between. CDR1 and CDR2 from the germline V gene are SEHNR and FQNEAQ (reference sequence). This CDR3 has 14 residues. The CDR3 DNA is TGTGCCAGCAGCTTAGGACAGGGCACAGATACGCAGTATTTT. Amino acids: CASSLGQGTDTQYF.

The chain has TRBV30 and TRBJ1-5; maybe TRBD1 (6 bases). CDR3 length: 14 residues. The germline V gene encodes CDR1 GTSNPN and CDR2 SVGIG (reference sequence). V was clipped by 2 bases and J by 2 bases, with 10 bases between them. The CDR3 DNA follows: TGTGCCTGGAGTCCAGGGGTCGGCAATCAGCCCCAGCATTTT. Residues: CAWSPGVGNQPQHF.

The chain combines TRBV29-1 with TRBJ2-7, with D perhaps TRBD1 (5 bases). The CDR3 is 12 amino acids. Germline CDR1 SQVTM, CDR2 ANQGSEA. Trimming removed 5 bases at V and 0 bases at J, with 8 bases between. The CDR3 sequence is CSVHDSSYEQYF. In DNA, the CDR3 is TGCAGCGTTCACGACAGCTCCTACGAGCAGTACTTC.

The chain employs TRBV7-3 and TRBJ2-1; no clear D gene. The CDR3 length is 14 residues. CDR1 is SGHTA, CDR2 FQGTGA, per germline. The germline V and J ends were trimmed by 2 bases and 4 bases, with 9 bases remaining between them. As DNA, the CDR3 is TGTGCCAGCAGCTTATCACCAGGATACAATGAGCAGTTCTTC. Protein sequence: CASSLSPGYNEQFF.

The chain recombines TRBV10-3 with TRBJ2-7; tentative D call: TRBD2 (6 bases). V shed 4 bases and J shed 5 bases, with 12 bases lying between them. Germline CDR1 and CDR2: ENHRY and SYGVKD. The CDR3 loop spans 13 amino acids. CDR3 in DNA: TGTGCCATCAGTGGAGGAGGGGAGGACGAGCAGTACTTC. Its translation: CAISGGGEDEQYF.

The chain uses TRBV19 and TRBJ2-2; D perhaps matches TRBD2 (5 bases). Trimming removed 5 bases from V and 5 bases from J, with 12 bases in between. The CDR3 has 14 residues. Germline V CDR1 and CDR2: LNHDA, SQIVND (reference sequence). CDR3 sequence (DNA): TGTGCCAGTAGTTTAGGAGGTCAGACCGGGGAGCTGTTTTTT. Protein product: CASSLGGQTGELFF.

The chain joins TRBV7-3 to TRBJ1-6, with unresolved D. This CDR3 contains 12 residues. Trimming stripped 5 bases from V and 9 bases from J, with 8 bases between. CDR1 SGHTA and CDR2 FQGTGA come from the germline V gene. The CDR3 reads CASSHPGSPLHF. The CDR3 coding sequence is TGTGCCAGCAGCCACCCAGGTTCACCCCTCCACTTT.

This chain connects TRBV5-1 to TRBJ2-7; 11 nucleotides match TRBD2. This CDR3 comprises 16 residues. Trimming cost V 4 bases and J 0 bases; bases outside gene matches: 6. The germline V gene has CDR1 SGHRS and CDR2 YFSETQ. CDR3 DNA sequence: TGCGCCAGCAGCCCCCGACTAGCGGGAAGCTCCTACGAGCAGTACTTC. Translated: CASSPRLAGSSYEQYF. Supplemented by reference TRBV5-1 and TRBJ2-7, the full variable domain reads KAGVTQTPRYLIKTRGQQVTLSCSPISGHRSVSWYQQTPGQGLQFLFEYFSETQRNKGNFPGRFSGRQFSNSRSEMNVSTLELGDSALYLCASSPRLAGSSYEQYFGPGTRLTVT.

The V call is TRBV7-9, the J call TRBJ2-1; possibly TRBD2 for D (5 bases). V was clipped by 3 bases and J by 4 bases, with 7 bases between them. The germline CDR1 and CDR2 sequences are SEHNR and FQNEAQ (reference sequence). This CDR3 is built from 13 residues. The CDR3 protein is CASSLTGYNEQFF. The CDR3 nucleotides are TGTGCCAGCAGCTTGACGGGGTACAATGAGCAGTTCTTC.

V is TRBV28 and J is TRBJ2-7; 10 nucleotides align to TRBD2. The V gene end was trimmed by 6 bases and the J gene end by 4 bases; junction bases not matched to a gene: 18. CDR1 and CDR2 (germline): MDHEN, SYDVKM. The CDR3 runs 18 residues. Here the CDR3 DNA reads TGTGCCAGCAGCCCCTCGAGACTCAGCGGGAGGGCCGGGTACGAGCAGTACTTC. Protein sequence: CASSPSRLSGRAGYEQYF.